Given below is one TCR beta chain in context. The protocol was immunoSEQ multiplex PCR, while the TCRdb copy is restricted to in-frame clones and leaves out a portion. Of tens of thousands of clones listed, over 80% were seen once; the top ten hold about 6.2%. The data derive from a study of PD-L1 blockade in urothelial cancer. The CDR3 loop spans 14 amino acids. J lost 7 bases, V lost 3 bases, and 1 base had no gene match. CDR1 is SGHTA and CDR2 is FQGNSA in the germline V gene. Time point noted: pretreatment peripheral blood. The chain carries TRBV7-2 and TRBJ2-1, with TRBD2 identical over 12 bases. The sequences come from PBMCs, collected around atezolizumab (anti-PD-L1) treatment. This clonotype was sampled from a man in his forties with urothelial cancer. The CDR3: CASSFGLAGNEQFF. CDR3 nucleotide sequence: TGTGCCAGCAGCTTTGGACTAGCGGGGAATGAGCAGTTCTTC.